The subject of this entry is one T cell receptor (beta chain). No antigen is known for it. The sample has other DNA sequences that encode this CDR3 too. The entry originates in a study of CD8+ T cells in alopecia areata. Extracted RNA was reverse transcribed, and the resulting cDNA served as sequencing template. Data came from immunoSEQ multiplex PCR; TCRdb stores just in-frame clones and leaves some out. The sample lists about 220,000 clones, more than 45% occurring once. This sample's treatment: oral pan-JAK inhibitor, 5-10 mg twice daily. This CDR3 spans 10 amino acids. Trimming cost V 7 bases and J 3 bases, with 6 bases left between them. The germline V gene encodes CDR1 SQVTM and CDR2 ANQGSEA. General study points: Scalp clonality decreased significantly with tofacitinib, and so did expanded CD8+ clones among the top 100.

The source material was CD4+ T cells sorted from blood, sampled at week 4, from a patient treated with tofacitinib. The TCR originated in a human donor with alopecia areata. The rearrangement links TRBV29-1 to TRBJ1-1; D unresolved. The DNA of the CDR3 is TGCAGCGCAGGAGACACTGAAGCTTTCTTT. Amino acid sequence: CSAGDTEAFF.